The sequence of this TCR beta chain was determined in a study of CD4 and CD8 cells across lung adenocarcinoma regions. This clonotype is termed medium-sized. The V segment lost 4 bases and the J segment 2 bases; nucleotides outside the gene matches: 5. The CDR3 runs to 16 residues. Germline V gene lookup returns CDR1 MNHEY and CDR2 SVGAGI. TCRdb reprocessed the PCR reads via MiXCR and lists one record per CDR3 protein. The table shows roughly 18,000 distinct CDR3 sequences, with 51% occurring only once. This receptor was identified in a female donor with lung adenocarcinoma. The CD4 and CD8 labels of this study may be unreliable. The sample was CD8+ T cells from the center of a lung tumor. The chain is built from TRBV6-5 and TRBJ2-1; TRBD2 matches at 10 bases. CDR3 sequence: CASSLGLAAAYNEQFF. CDR3 nucleotide sequence: TGTGCCAGCAGTTTAGGACTAGCGGCCGCCTACAATGAGCAGTTCTTC.